This T cell receptor beta chain was observed in a study of beta chain features in type 1 diabetes. General study results and limits: The study found moderately but significantly shorter TCRB CDR3s in all four CD4+ subsets of Type 1 diabetes patients.

Reverse transcribing all isolated RNA meant expressed TCRB transcripts were sequenced. Profiling relied on immunoSEQ multiplex PCR, and the TCRdb table lists in-frame clones only, not all of them. The sample lists some 700,000 clones, roughly an eighth occurring once. To note about this clone: Its specificity is unknown.

This CDR3 comprises 14 residues. Per the germline V gene, CDR1 is MNHEY and CDR2 is SMNVEV (reference sequence). The V end lost 8 bases, the J end lost 0 bases, and 11 bases lay between the germline ends. Sequenced: naive CD4+ T cells from blood. This receptor was taken from a young man with type 1 diabetes. The V and J genes are TRBV27 and TRBJ1-5; D not certain. The CDR3 here is CASGEGDSNQPQHF. The CDR3 DNA follows: TGTGCCAGCGGGGAGGGTGATAGCAATCAGCCCCAGCATTTT.